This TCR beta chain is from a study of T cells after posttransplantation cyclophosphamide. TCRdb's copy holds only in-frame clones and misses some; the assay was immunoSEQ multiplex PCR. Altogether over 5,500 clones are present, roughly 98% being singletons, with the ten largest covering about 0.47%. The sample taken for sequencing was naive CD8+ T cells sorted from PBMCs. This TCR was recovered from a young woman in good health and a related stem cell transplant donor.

For the CDR3, the DNA is TGTGCCAGCAGTGAAAGGGGCAGGCCCGACTACGAGCAGTACTTC. Its protein product is CASSERGRPDYEQYF. The chain joins TRBV6-1 to TRBJ2-7; TRBD1 might be the D (5 bases). CDR3 length equals 15 residues. V shed 2 bases and J shed 3 bases, with 14 bases lying between them. The germline CDR1 and CDR2 sequences are MNHNS and SASEGT.